The T cell receptor beta chain described here comes from a study of blood T cells in healthy people across ages. About the study: Roughly one uniquely barcoded beta molecule per two T cells was captured.

The CDR3 extends over 12 amino acids. Trimming removed 1 base at V and 12 bases at J, with 9 bases between. Germline V gene lookup returns CDR1 SEHNR and CDR2 FQNEAQ (reference sequence). Sample-barcoded 5' priming and a J-beta primer mix drove a second PCR of about 6 to 12 cycles. TCRdb analysed the 5' RACE reads with MiXCR anew, one entry per CDR3 protein. The data contain 500,000 to 650,000 distinct CDR3 sequences, roughly a quarter of them singletons. This sample was shared with a second study, whose subject was T cells of mothers and their children. This second study notes: Once extracted, all RNA went into cDNA synthesis at 1.5 ug per 15 ul. Barcodes for each sample and 2-4 random nucleotides were added by the M1S primer used in the second PCR. Each child gave approximately 2.8 million TCR beta CDR3 reads (each mother, over 9 million).

Input material: blood. V and J are TRBV7-9 and TRBJ1-4; unclear D gene. The clonotype comes from a boy between 2 and 10 years old in good health. CDR3 in DNA: TGTGCCAGCAGCTTAGGAGGAGGCCAACTGTTTTTT. The encoded protein is CASSLGGGQLFF.